This entry lists 29 T cell receptor beta chains sequenced from one sample in a study of cytomegalovirus exposure and HLA in healthy donors. The primer mix had 60 Vbeta and 13 Jbeta primers. The protocol was immunoSEQ multiplex PCR, while the TCRdb copy is restricted to in-frame clones and leaves out a portion. The sample carries under 200,000 clones, just under 80% recorded once. The sample was PBMCs. The source is a woman aged 45-60 years in good health and CMV-seropositive.

Notes on this clone: Other DNA sequences in the same sample also yield this CDR3. The chain links TRBV6-5 to TRBJ1-1, with 7 bases that match TRBD1. The germline V gene encodes CDR1 MNHEY and CDR2 SVGAGI. Trimming cost V 2 bases and J 4 bases; bases outside gene matches: 1. This CDR3 comprises 13 residues. CDR3: CASSYDRVTEAFF. In DNA form, the CDR3 reads TGTGCCAGCAGTTACGACAGGGTCACTGAAGCTTTCTTT.

The V and J genes are TRBV6-6 and TRBJ1-2; TRBD1 matches at 9 bases. The CDR3 contains 15 residues. Germline V gene lookup returns CDR1 MNHNY and CDR2 SVGAGI (reference sequence). V was clipped by 5 bases and J by 2 bases; unmatched bases: 6. The CDR3 coding sequence is TGTGCCAGCAGTCACCCCGGACAGGGGAACTATGGCTACACCTTC. Its translation: CASSHPGQGNYGYTF.

The rearrangement uses TRBV28 and TRBJ2-1; weak D call: TRBD1 (6 bases). Trimming stripped 3 bases from V and 4 bases from J, with 13 bases between. From germline, CDR1 is MDHEN and CDR2 SYDVKM. The CDR3 length is 15 residues. This CDR3 reads CASSFPNTGYNEQFF. CDR3 DNA: TGTGCCAGCAGTTTCCCGAACACAGGGTACAATGAGCAGTTCTTC.

This clone was seen once. V is TRBV4-1 and J is TRBJ1-6; 11 nucleotides match TRBD1. J was trimmed by 10 bases and V by 0 bases; bases with no gene match: 5. Germline CDR1 and CDR2: MGHRA and YSYEKL. CDR3 length: 16 residues. This chain's CDR3 is CASSQDRTGGASPLHF. CDR3 bases: TGCGCCAGCAGCCAAGATAGGACAGGGGGCGCGTCACCCCTCCACTTT.

J is TRBJ1-6 and V is TRBV10-3; 9 bases agree with TRBD1. Trimming took 0 bases from V and 10 from J; bases not matched to a gene: 7. CDR3 length: 16 residues. Germline loops: CDR1 ENHRY, CDR2 SYGVKD. In DNA, the CDR3 is TGTGCCATCAGTGAGTCGGGGACAGGGCTTGCCTCACCCCTCCACTTT. Protein sequence: CAISESGTGLASPLHF.

This clone showed up just once. J is TRBJ2-2 and V is TRBV7-3; 7 bases match TRBD1. This CDR3 region has 16 residues. Germline-derived CDR1 and CDR2 are SGHTA and FQGTGA. The ends lost 2 bases at V and 4 bases at J; junction bases unmatched: 7. CDR3 in amino acids: CASSLARGIGTGELFF. The CDR3 DNA is TGTGCCAGCAGCTTAGCCAGGGGGATCGGCACCGGGGAGCTGTTTTTT.

The rearrangement uses TRBV5-1 and TRBJ2-1; D might be TRBD2 (7 bases). This CDR3 region has 14 residues. Trimming shortened V by 6 bases and J by 8 bases, and 18 bases separated the two germline ends. Germline V gene data show CDR1 as SGHRS and CDR2 as YFSETQ. CDR3 loop: CASTRWGGLDEQFF. The CDR3 nucleotides are TGCGCCAGCACTCGGTGGGGGGGCCTTGATGAGCAGTTCTTC. The full variable domain, rest sourced from reference TRBV5-1 and TRBJ2-1, is KAGVTQTPRYLIKTRGQQVTLSCSPISGHRSVSWYQQTPGQGLQFLFEYFSETQRNKGNFPGRFSGRQFSNSRSEMNVSTLELGDSALYLCASTRWGGLDEQFFGPGTRLTVL.

J is TRBJ2-3 and V is TRBV7-6, with 8 bases matching TRBD2. V lost 5 bases, J lost 6 bases, and 10 bases stayed unmatched. Germline CDR1 reads SGHVS; CDR2 reads FNYEAQ. CDR3 size: 15 residues. CDR3 in amino acids: CASSGSGGGMDTQYF. In DNA, the CDR3 is TGTGCCAGCAGCGGTTCCGGGGGGGGGATGGATACGCAGTATTTT.

CDR3 in DNA: TGCAGTGCCTGGGGCGCAGATACGCAGTATTTT. Its translation: CSAWGADTQYF. The chain links TRBV20-1 to TRBJ2-3; a possible D gene is TRBD1 (5 bases). CDR1 DFQATT and CDR2 SNEGSKA come from the germline V gene (reference sequence). The CDR3 has 11 amino acids. V lost 6 bases and J lost 4, with 8 bases in between.

V gene TRBV27 combines with J gene TRBJ2-7, with 11 nucleotides matching TRBD1. CDR1 MNHEY and CDR2 SMNVEV come from the germline V gene (reference sequence). The V and J ends lost 0 bases and 3 bases, in that order; junction bases with no gene match: 1. CDR3 size: 15 residues. Here the CDR3 DNA reads TGTGCCAGCAGTTTATCGGGACAGGGGGACTACGAGCAGTACTTC. Translation gives CASSLSGQGDYEQYF.

The rearrangement links TRBV27 to TRBJ1-1; 10 nucleotides agree with TRBD1. CDR1 is MNHEY and CDR2 is SMNVEV in the germline V gene (reference sequence). This CDR3 has 15 amino acids. The V and J ends lost 10 bases and 3 bases, in that order; junction bases with no gene match: 11. The CDR3 region has the DNA TGTGCCACCGCCGAGGGACAGGGGTTACACACTGAAGCTTTCTTT. This sequence encodes CATAEGQGLHTEAFF.

The chain links TRBV10-1 to TRBJ1-1, with D perhaps matching TRBD1 (5 bases). The CDR3 runs 16 residues. Germline CDR1 WNHNN, CDR2 SYGVQD (reference sequence). The V gene lost 6 bases and the J gene lost 2 bases, with 19 bases spanning the gap. CDR3: CASSHRGVGDNTEAFF. In DNA, the CDR3 is TGCGCCAGCAGCCACCGGGGGGTTGGGGATAACACTGAAGCTTTCTTT.

This chain joins TRBV18 and TRBJ2-1; 10 bases align to TRBD2. This CDR3 contains 15 residues. Germline V lookup: CDR1 KGHSH, CDR2 LQKENI. V lost 3 bases to trimming and J lost 9 bases; unmatched junction nucleotides: 8. CDR3 in amino acids: CASSPEIAGGGEQFF. CDR3 DNA: TGTGCCAGCTCACCGGAGATAGCGGGGGGAGGTGAGCAGTTCTTC.

This clone was recorded a few times. The V and J genes are TRBV18 and TRBJ2-3; D gene ambiguous. V was pared by 3 bases and J by 0 bases, with 10 bases between. CDR3 length: 15 residues. Germline-derived CDR1 and CDR2 are KGHSH and LQKENI. In DNA, the CDR3 is TGTGCCAGCTCACCTACTACCTCCAGCACAGATACGCAGTATTTT. This sequence encodes CASSPTTSSTDTQYF.

This clone was detected only a few times. The chain joins TRBV28 to TRBJ1-2; 8 nucleotides line up with TRBD1. The CDR3 sequence is 18 residues long. The junction had 24 bases not matched to a gene; V was cut back by 7 bases and J by 8 bases. CDR1 and CDR2 from the germline V gene are MDHEN and SYDVKM. CDR3 DNA sequence: TGTGCCAGCACCCTGGCGGGGACAGGAGTTTCAAGAGCTGGGGGCTACACCTTC. The encoded protein is CASTLAGTGVSRAGGYTF.

The V and J genes are TRBV15 and TRBJ2-7; TRBD1 agrees at 7 bases. Germline V gives CDR1 LNHNV, CDR2 YYDKDF (reference sequence). The V gene end was trimmed by 3 bases and the J gene end by 4 bases; junction bases not matched to a gene: 12. This CDR3 region has 16 residues. CDR3 in DNA: TGTGCCACCAGCAGCCGACAGGGAAGGAATCTTTACGAGCAGTACTTC. Translating it yields CATSSRQGRNLYEQYF.

This clone was counted a single time. The gene calls are TRBV15 and TRBJ1-4; 7 bases are a match to TRBD1. This CDR3 comprises 13 residues. CDR1 LNHNV and CDR2 YYDKDF come from the germline V gene (reference sequence). Unmatched junction bases numbered 3, after V lost 3 bases and J lost 8 bases. CDR3 loop: CATSRTGNEKLFF. CDR3 DNA: TGTGCCACCAGCAGGACAGGGAACGAAAAACTGTTTTTT.

The V and J genes are TRBV9 and TRBJ2-5; 7 bases line up with TRBD1. Germline V gene lookup returns CDR1 SGDLS and CDR2 YYNGEE. With 0 bases clipped from V and 1 base from J, the junction kept 3 bases outside the gene matches. CDR3 length equals 15 residues. The DNA of the CDR3 is TGTGCCAGCAGCGTAGAAGGGACAGCCCAAGAGACCCAGTACTTC. Translated: CASSVEGTAQETQYF.

V and J are TRBV6-6 and TRBJ2-7; D not resolved. Germline CDR1 MNHNY, CDR2 SVGAGI (reference sequence). The V end lost 4 bases, the J end lost 6 bases, and 19 bases lay between the germline ends. The CDR3 sequence is 15 residues long. DNA of the CDR3: TGTGCCAGCAGTTTGGATAGACACCGCAGTGGCGAGCAGTACTTC. The encoded protein is CASSLDRHRSGEQYF.

This chain uses TRBV7-3 with TRBJ2-5; TRBD2 agrees at 7 bases. The end of the DNA fits TRBJ2-7 better, so the J call may be wrong. The CDR3 extends over 15 amino acids. Germline lookup yields CDR1 SGHTA and CDR2 FQGTGA. The chain's CDR3 is CASSLTGGSSYEQYF. CDR3 DNA: TGTGCCAGCAGCTTAACGGGAGGGAGCTCCTACGAGCAGTACTTC.

The genes are TRBV4-3 and TRBJ2-3; no reliable D call. The CDR3 is 14 residues long. Trimming took 4 bases from V and 2 from J, leaving 10 bases between them. Per germline, CDR1 LGHNA and CDR2 YSLEER. The CDR3 reads CASSLDQLTDTQYF. CDR3 nucleotides: TGCGCCAGCAGCCTAGACCAACTCACAGATACGCAGTATTTT.

The V and J genes are TRBV27 and TRBJ1-1; D is undetermined. Deletions cut 7 bases from V and 0 bases from J, with 15 bases between. The CDR3 totals 15 residues. Germline V gene sequence: CDR1 MNHEY, CDR2 SMNVEV (reference sequence). CDR3 loop: CASTPRGQLNTEAFF. The CDR3 DNA reads TGTGCCAGCACACCCCGAGGGCAGTTGAACACTGAAGCTTTCTTT.

The V gene is TRBV4-3, the J gene TRBJ1-2, with 8 bases that match TRBD1. Germline-derived CDR1 and CDR2 are LGHNA and YSLEER. Unmatched junction bases numbered 12, after V lost 0 bases and J lost 9 bases. The CDR3 runs 16 residues. Here the CDR3 reads CASSQDLSGGLWSYTF. The CDR3 DNA sequence: TGCGCCAGCAGCCAAGATTTATCAGGGGGCCTTTGGAGCTACACCTTC.

This clone has only one observation. This sequence joins TRBV6-5 and TRBJ1-2; D may be TRBD1 (6 bases). CDR3 length: 14 residues. Deletions cut 8 bases from V and 3 bases from J, with 16 bases between. Germline values: CDR1 MNHEY, CDR2 SVGAGI. The CDR3 region is CASSSGGGDYGYTF. CDR3 DNA: TGTGCCAGCTCCTCGGGGGGCGGCGACTATGGCTACACCTTC.

The V gene is TRBV27, the J gene TRBJ1-1; TRBD1 agrees at 7 bases. Trimming took 10 bases from V and 1 from J; bases not matched to a gene: 15. Germline V CDR1 and CDR2: MNHEY, SMNVEV (reference sequence). The CDR3 length is 16 residues. CDR3 in DNA: TGTGCCATCCCGGACCAGGGGGGTCCGCAGAACACTGAAGCTTTCTTT. This encodes CAIPDQGGPQNTEAFF.

The CDR3, as DNA: TGTGCCAGCAGTTATTCCAGAAGCGCAAGCACAGATACGCAGTATTTT. It yields the protein CASSYSRSASTDTQYF. This sequence joins TRBV6-5 and TRBJ2-3, with D uncertain. The germline gives CDR1 MNHEY, CDR2 SVGAGI. This CDR3 has 16 residues. V was pared by 3 bases and J by 0 bases, with 13 bases between.

In its sample, this clone was seen a few times. This chain joins TRBV6-1 and TRBJ1-5, with D unresolved. Looked up from germline, CDR1 is MNHNS and CDR2 is SASEGT. The V and J ends lost 6 bases and 3 bases respectively, with 12 bases between them. The CDR3 totals 14 residues. Here the CDR3 reads CASRDAAYNQPQHF. DNA of the CDR3: TGTGCCAGCAGAGACGCGGCTTACAATCAGCCCCAGCATTTT.

The chain has TRBV7-2 and TRBJ2-5, with 10 nucleotides matching TRBD2. J gave up 4 bases and V 1 base, and 9 bases lay outside the gene matches. The CDR3 is 17 residues long. Germline CDR1 SGHTA, CDR2 FQGNSA. CDR3 sequence (DNA): TGTGCCAGCAGCTTAGGTTATCTAGCGGGAGTGGGAGAGACCCAGTACTTC. Translated, it gives CASSLGYLAGVGETQYF.

This clone was detected only once. The chain links TRBV28 to TRBJ2-4; TRBD1 is a possible D gene (7 bases). V was cut by 6 bases and J by 0 bases, with 21 bases left in between. This CDR3 spans 18 amino acids. Germline V gene sequence: CDR1 MDHEN, CDR2 SYDVKM. The CDR3 DNA sequence: TGTGCCAGCAGGAACAGGGGATCGGAGGGTCTAGCCAAAAACATTCAGTACTTC. This translates into CASRNRGSEGLAKNIQYF.